Listed below are T cell receptor beta chains from one sample, sequenced in a study of early T cells in non-severe SARS-CoV-2 infection. TCRdb reanalysed the 5' RACE reads using MiXCR and keeps one entry per CDR3 protein. The sample lists 25,000 to 35,000 distinct CDR3 sequences; approximately 6.2% were seen once. What was sequenced was whole blood. These receptors were obtained from an adult who was a healthcare worker with PCR-confirmed SARS-CoV-2 infection or an uninfected control (not recorded which). Each CDR3 is given with its conserved first and last residue.

>TRBJ1-6|TRBV4-3
CASSQGLLDRGFDSPLHF
>TRBJ2-3|TRBV19
CASSTLSGYTDTQYF
>TRBJ2-1|TRBV4-1
CASSRELAGGAIRSYNEQFF
>TRBJ2-7|TRBV20-1
CSARDGVTSLYEQYF
>TRBJ1-1|TRBV7-2
CASSPHGGRITEAFF
>TRBJ2-3|TRBV6-5
CASRSSGRSTDTQYF
>TRBJ2-1|TRBV5-1
CASSLGAYNEQFF
>TRBJ2-3|TRBV4-1
CASSQVDRPYTTSTDTQYF
>TRBJ2-6|TRBV29-1
CSVEAWSGGANVLTF
>TRBJ2-1|TRBV7-8
CASSRDRLAGSYNEQFF
>TRBJ1-1|TRBV20-1
CSARVTRNTEAFF
>TRBJ1-5|TRBV6-6
CASSYWTESKPQHF
>TRBJ2-1|TRBV27
CASSRAGGSFDEQFF
>TRBJ2-5|TRBV10-3
CAISVQQETQYF
>TRBJ2-1|TRBV19
CASLAGGGEQFF
>TRBJ2-3|TRBV18
CASSPKREGRPDTQYF
>TRBJ2-1|TRBV12-3/TRBV12-4
CASSLNEQFF
>TRBJ2-7|TRBV6-1
CASSEVRLREQYF